The T cell receptor (beta chain) described here comes from a study of cytomegalovirus exposure and HLA in healthy donors. Whole-study results and caveats: Among TCR beta chains, those listed as cytomegalovirus-associated numbered more than 150. The presence/absence work took it that sequencing depth was about the same across donors.

Vbeta (60) and Jbeta (13) primers were used in the PCR. Assay: immunoSEQ multiplex PCR; the TCRdb copy retains only in-frame clones and omits some. The sample lists some 140,000 clones; about 78% were seen once. Of note for this clone: Its antigen is unknown.

Sequencing input: PBMCs. This receptor was identified in a man between 50 and 59 years old in good health and CMV-seropositive.

CDR3: CASSLPQGGETQYF. The CDR3 bases are TGCGCCAGCAGCTTGCCACAGGGGGGAGAGACCCAGTACTTC. The J gene is TRBJ2-5, the V gene TRBV5-1; 8 bases align to TRBD1. Germline V gene lookup returns CDR1 SGHRS and CDR2 YFSETQ. The CDR3 extends over 14 amino acids. The V gene end was trimmed by 1 base and the J gene end by 4 bases; junction bases not matched to a gene: 3.